This TCR beta chain was captured by sequencing in a study of human T cells and chemical hapten exposure. For the study at large: Readings were taken at 6 days from patch tests that had applied 0.01% DPC to the upper back.

Germline CDR1 is MDHEN and CDR2 is SYDVKM. After removal of 2 bases from V and 7 bases from J, the junction contained 8 bases not matched to a gene. CDR3 size: 16 residues. This clonotype was detected a few times. Time point in this sample: pre-sensitization, week 0. Treatment given: therapeutic diphenylcyclopropenone sensitization with weekly scalp DPC. TCRdb re-derived calls from the RACE reads in MiXCR, one entry per CDR3 protein. The sample consists of approximately 370,000 distinct CDR3 sequences, around 5.5% of them appearing once. The genes are TRBV28 and TRBJ2-5, with TRBD2 identical over 12 bases. The starting material was whole blood, obtained in connection with sensitization to the hapten diphenylcyclopropenone (DPC). The receptor was isolated from a woman between 18 and 29 years old with alopecia areata. Some clones in this sample may be carry-over from other donors' samples. CDR3 bases: TGTGCCAGCAGTTTACACCCCCCTAGCGGGGGGGGGACCCAGTACTTC. Protein product: CASSLHPPSGGGTQYF.